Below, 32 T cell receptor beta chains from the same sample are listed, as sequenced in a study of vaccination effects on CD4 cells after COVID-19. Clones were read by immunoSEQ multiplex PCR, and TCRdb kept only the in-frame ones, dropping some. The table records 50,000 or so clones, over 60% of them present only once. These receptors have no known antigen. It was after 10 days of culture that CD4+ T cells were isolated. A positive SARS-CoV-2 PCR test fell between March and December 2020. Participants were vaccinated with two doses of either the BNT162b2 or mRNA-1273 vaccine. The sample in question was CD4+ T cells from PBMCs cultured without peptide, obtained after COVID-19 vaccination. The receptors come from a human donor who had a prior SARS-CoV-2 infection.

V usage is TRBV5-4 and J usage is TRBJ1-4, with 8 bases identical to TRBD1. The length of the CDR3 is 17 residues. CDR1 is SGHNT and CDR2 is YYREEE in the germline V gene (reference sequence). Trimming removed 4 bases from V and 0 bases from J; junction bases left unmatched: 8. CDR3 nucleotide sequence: TGTGCCAGCAGCGATAGACAGGGGTCAGCAACTAATGAAAAACTGTTTTTT. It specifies CASSDRQGSATNEKLFF.

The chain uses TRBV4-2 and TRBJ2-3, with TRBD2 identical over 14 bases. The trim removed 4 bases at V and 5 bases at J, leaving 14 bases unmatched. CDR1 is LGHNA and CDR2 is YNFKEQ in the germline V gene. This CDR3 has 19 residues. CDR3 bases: TGTGCCAGCAGCCGACAAAATGGACTAGCGGGAGGTCATGGAGATACGCAGTATTTT. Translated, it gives CASSRQNGLAGGHGDTQYF.

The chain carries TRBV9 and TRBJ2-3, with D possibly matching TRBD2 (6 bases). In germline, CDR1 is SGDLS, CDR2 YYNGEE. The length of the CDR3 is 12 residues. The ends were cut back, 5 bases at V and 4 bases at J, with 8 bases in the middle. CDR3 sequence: CASSREADTQYF. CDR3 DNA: TGTGCCAGCAGTAGGGAGGCAGATACGCAGTATTTT.

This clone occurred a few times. The CDR3: CAWSVKAGYNEQFF. The CDR3 DNA reads as TGTGCCTGGAGTGTTAAAGCGGGTTACAATGAGCAGTTCTTC. The gene calls are TRBV30 and TRBJ2-1; tentative D call: TRBD2 (6 bases). Between the trimmed V and J ends, which lost 0 bases and 4 bases, there was a span of 10 bases. CDR3 length: 14 amino acids. The germline V gene has CDR1 GTSNPN and CDR2 SVGIG (reference sequence).

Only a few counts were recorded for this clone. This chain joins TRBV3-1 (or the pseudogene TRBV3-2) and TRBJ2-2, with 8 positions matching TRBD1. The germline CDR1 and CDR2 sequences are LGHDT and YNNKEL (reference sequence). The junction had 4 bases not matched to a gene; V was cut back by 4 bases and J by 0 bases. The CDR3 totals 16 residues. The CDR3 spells CASSLGQGTNTGELFF. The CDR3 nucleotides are TGTGCCAGCAGCCTCGGACAGGGAACGAACACCGGGGAGCTGTTTTTT.

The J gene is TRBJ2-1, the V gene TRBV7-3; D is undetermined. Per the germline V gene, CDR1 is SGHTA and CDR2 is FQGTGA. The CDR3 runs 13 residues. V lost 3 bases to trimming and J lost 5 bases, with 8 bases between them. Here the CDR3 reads CASSLARNNEQFF. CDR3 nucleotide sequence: TGTGCCAGCAGCTTGGCCCGGAACAATGAGCAGTTCTTC.

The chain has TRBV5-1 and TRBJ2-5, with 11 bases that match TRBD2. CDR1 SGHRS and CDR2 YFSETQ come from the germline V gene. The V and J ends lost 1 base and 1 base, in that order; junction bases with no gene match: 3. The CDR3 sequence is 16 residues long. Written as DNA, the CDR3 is TGCGCCAGCAGCTTGACCGGGACTAGCGGCCAAGAGACCCAGTACTTC. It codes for CASSLTGTSGQETQYF.

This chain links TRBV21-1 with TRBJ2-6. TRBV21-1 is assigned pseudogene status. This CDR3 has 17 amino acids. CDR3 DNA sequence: TGTGCCAGCAGCATTGGTTGGGGGAAAGCTGGGGCCAACGTCCTGACTTTC. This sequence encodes CASSIGWGKAGANVLTF.

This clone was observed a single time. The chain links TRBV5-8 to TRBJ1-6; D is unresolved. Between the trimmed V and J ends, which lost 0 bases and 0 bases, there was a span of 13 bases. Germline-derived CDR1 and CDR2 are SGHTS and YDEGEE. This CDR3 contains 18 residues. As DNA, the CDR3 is TGTGCCAGCAGCTTGGAGCTCGGGTCGAGCTCCTATAATTCACCCCTCCACTTT. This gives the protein CASSLELGSSSYNSPLHF.

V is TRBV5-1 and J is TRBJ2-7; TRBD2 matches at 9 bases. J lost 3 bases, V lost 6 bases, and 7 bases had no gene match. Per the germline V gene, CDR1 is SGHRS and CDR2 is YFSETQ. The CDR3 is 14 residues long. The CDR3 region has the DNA TGCGCCAGCAAAGGCGGGGGGGCCGGCTACGAGCAGTACTTC. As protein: CASKGGGAGYEQYF.

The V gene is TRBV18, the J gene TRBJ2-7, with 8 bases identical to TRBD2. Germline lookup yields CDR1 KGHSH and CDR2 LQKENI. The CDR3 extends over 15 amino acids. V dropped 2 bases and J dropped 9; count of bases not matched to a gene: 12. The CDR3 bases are TGTGCCAGCTCACCAATTAGCGGGGCATCTACGGGGCAGTACTTC. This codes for CASSPISGASTGQYF.

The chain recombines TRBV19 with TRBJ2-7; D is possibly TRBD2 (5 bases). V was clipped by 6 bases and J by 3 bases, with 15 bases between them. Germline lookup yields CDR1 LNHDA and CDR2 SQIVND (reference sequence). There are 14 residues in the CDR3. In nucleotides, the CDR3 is TGTGCCAGTAGCCCCGGACTGGGTGGCTACGAGCAGTACTTC. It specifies CASSPGLGGYEQYF.

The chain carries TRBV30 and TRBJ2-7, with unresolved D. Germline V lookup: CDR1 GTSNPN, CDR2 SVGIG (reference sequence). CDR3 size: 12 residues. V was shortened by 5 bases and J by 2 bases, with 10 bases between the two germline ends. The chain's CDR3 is CAWRRETYEQYF. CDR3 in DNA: TGTGCCTGGCGTAGAGAGACCTACGAGCAGTACTTC.

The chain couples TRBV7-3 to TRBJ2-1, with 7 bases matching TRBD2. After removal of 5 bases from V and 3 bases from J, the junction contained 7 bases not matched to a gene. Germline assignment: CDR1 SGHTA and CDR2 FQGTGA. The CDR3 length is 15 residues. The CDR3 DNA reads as TGTGCCAGCAGCCTCCTAGCGGCCCACTACAATGAGCAGTTCTTC. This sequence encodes CASSLLAAHYNEQFF.

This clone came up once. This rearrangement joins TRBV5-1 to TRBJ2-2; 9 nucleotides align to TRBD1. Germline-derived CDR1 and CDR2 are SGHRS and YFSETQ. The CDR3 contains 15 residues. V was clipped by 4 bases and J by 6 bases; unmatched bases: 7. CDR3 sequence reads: CASSATGTGPGELFF. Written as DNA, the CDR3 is TGCGCCAGCAGCGCGACCGGGACAGGGCCCGGGGAGCTGTTTTTT.

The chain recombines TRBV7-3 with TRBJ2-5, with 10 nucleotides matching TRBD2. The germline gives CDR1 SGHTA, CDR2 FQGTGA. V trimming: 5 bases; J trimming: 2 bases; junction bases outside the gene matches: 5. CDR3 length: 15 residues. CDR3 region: CASSRGTSVQETQYF. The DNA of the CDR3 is TGTGCCAGCAGCCGCGGGACTAGCGTACAAGAGACCCAGTACTTC.

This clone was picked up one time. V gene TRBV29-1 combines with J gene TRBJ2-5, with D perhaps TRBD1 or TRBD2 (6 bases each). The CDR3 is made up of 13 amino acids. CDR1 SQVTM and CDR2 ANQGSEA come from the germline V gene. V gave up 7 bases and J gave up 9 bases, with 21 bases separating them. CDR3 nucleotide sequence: TGCAGCGCACTCCAGGGGACTTTTGGTCCCCAGTACTTC. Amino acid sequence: CSALQGTFGPQYF.

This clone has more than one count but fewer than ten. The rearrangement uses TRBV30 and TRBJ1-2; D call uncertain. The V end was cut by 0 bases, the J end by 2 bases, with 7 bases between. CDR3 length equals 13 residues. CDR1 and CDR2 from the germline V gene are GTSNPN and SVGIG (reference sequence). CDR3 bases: TGTGCCTGGAGTGTAAGTCAGAACTATGGCTACACCTTC. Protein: CAWSVSQNYGYTF.

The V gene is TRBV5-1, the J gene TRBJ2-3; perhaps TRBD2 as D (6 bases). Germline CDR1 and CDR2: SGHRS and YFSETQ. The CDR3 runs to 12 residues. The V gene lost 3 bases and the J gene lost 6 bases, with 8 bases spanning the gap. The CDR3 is CASSWGEDTQYF. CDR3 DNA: TGCGCCAGCAGCTGGGGGGAGGATACGCAGTATTTT.

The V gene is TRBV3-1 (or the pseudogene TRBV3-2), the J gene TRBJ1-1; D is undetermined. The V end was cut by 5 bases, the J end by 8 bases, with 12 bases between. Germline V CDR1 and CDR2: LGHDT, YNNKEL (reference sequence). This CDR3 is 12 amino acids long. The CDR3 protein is CASSDVRREAFF. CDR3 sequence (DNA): TGTGCCAGCAGCGACGTACGGAGGGAAGCTTTCTTT.

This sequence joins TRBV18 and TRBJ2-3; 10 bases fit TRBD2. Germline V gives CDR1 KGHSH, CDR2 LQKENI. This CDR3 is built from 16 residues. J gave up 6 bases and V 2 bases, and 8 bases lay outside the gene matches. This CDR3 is CASSPSSGGGIDTQYF. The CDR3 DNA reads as TGTGCCAGCTCACCATCCAGCGGGGGGGGGATTGATACGCAGTATTTT.

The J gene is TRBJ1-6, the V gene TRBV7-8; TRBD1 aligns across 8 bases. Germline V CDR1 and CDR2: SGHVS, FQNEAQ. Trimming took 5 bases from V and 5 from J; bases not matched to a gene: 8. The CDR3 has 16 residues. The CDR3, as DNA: TGTGCCAGCAGCCCAGGGGGCGCGTGGGATAATTCACCCCTCCACTTT. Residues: CASSPGGAWDNSPLHF. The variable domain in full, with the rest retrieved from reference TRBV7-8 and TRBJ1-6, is GAGVSQSPRYKVAKRGQDVALRCDPISGHVSLFWYQQALGQGPEFLTYFQNEAQLDKSGLPSDRFFAERPEGSVSTLKIQRTQQEDSAVYLCASSPGGAWDNSPLHFGNGTRLTVT.

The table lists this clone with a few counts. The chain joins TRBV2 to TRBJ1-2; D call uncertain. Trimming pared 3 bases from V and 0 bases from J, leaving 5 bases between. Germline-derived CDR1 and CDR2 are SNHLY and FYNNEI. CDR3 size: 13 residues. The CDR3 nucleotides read TGTGCCAGCAGTGACGGTCCTAACTATGGCTACACCTTC. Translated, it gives CASSDGPNYGYTF. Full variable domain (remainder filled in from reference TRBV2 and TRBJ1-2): EPEVTQTPSHQVTQMGQEVILRCVPISNHLYFYWYRQILGQKVEFLVSFYNNEISEKSEIFDDQFSVERPDGSNFTLKIRSTKLEDSAMYFCASSDGPNYGYTFGSGTRLTVV.

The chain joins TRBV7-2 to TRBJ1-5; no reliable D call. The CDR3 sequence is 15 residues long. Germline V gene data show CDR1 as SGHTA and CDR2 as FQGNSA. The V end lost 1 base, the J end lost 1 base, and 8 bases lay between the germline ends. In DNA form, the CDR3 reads TGTGCCAGCAGCTTAGGCGACGCAAGCAATCAGCCCCAGCATTTT. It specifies CASSLGDASNQPQHF.

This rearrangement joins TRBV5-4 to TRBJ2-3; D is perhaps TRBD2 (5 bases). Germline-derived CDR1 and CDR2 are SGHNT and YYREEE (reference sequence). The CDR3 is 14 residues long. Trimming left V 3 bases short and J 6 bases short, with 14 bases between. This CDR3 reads CASSSDFLRDTQYF. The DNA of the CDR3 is TGTGCCAGCAGCTCGGACTTCTTACGGGATACGCAGTATTTT.

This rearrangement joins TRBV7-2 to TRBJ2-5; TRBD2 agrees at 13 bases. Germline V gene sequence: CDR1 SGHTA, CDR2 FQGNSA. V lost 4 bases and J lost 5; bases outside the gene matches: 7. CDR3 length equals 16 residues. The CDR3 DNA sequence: TGTGCCAGCAGCTCGCGGACTAGCGGGAGTGTGGAGACCCAGTACTTC. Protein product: CASSSRTSGSVETQYF.

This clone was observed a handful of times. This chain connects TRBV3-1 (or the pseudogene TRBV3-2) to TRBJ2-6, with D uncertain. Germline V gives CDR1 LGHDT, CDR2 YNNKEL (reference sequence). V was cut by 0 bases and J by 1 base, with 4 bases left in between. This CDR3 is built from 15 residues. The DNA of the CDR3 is TGTGCCAGCAGCCAAGATATATCTGGGGCCAACGTCCTGACTTTC. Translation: CASSQDISGANVLTF.

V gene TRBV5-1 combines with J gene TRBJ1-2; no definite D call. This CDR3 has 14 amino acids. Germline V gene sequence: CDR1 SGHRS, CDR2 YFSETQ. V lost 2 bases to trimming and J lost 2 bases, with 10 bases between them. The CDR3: CASSFTRFNYGYTF. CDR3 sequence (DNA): TGCGCCAGCAGCTTTACTAGGTTCAACTATGGCTACACCTTC.

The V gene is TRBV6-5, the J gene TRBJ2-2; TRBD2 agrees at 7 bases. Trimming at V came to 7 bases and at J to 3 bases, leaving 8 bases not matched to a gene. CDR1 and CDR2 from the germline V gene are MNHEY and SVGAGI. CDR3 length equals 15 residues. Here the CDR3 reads CASTATSRHTGELFF. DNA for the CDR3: TGTGCCAGCACGGCGACTAGCAGACACACCGGGGAGCTGTTTTTT.

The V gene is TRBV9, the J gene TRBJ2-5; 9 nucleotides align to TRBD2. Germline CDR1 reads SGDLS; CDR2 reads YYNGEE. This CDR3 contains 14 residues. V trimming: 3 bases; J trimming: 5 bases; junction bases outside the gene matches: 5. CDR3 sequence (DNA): TGTGCCAGCAGCGACGCGAGCGGGGGGGAGACCCAGTACTTC. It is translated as CASSDASGGETQYF.

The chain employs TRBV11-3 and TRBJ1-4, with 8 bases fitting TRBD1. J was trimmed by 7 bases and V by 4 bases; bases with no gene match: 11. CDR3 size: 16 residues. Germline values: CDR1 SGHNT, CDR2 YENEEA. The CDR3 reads CASSSPWDRPGEKLFF. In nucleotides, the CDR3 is TGTGCCAGCAGCTCCCCCTGGGACAGGCCTGGTGAAAAACTGTTTTTT.

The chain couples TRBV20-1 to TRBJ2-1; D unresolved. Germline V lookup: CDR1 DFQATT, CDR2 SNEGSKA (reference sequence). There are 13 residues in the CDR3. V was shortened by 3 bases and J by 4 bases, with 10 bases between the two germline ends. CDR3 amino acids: CSASRQLYNEQFF. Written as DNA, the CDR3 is TGCAGTGCTAGTCGGCAGCTGTACAATGAGCAGTTCTTC.